This T cell receptor beta chain was captured by sequencing in a study of blood T cell repertoires in COVID-19. Study background: Material from acute and convalescent COVID-19 was sourced from the United States, Italy and Spain. Nucleic acid was either cDNA or gDNA, and it came from T cells, B-cell-depleted T cells, or PBMCs.

Trimming took 5 bases from V and 7 from J, leaving 14 bases between them. Germline CDR1 is SEHNR and CDR2 is FQNEAQ (reference sequence). The CDR3 contains 13 residues. Authors' analysis steps: Reference gene primer amplification in the assay estimated nucleated cell counts. Libraries were prepared by immunoSEQ multiplex PCR; TCRdb keeps only in-frame clonotypes and omits some of them. V, J and clone size are those of that table, while D and trimming were read from the DNA. The table shows some 220,000 clones, with roughly 84% occurring only once. Source material: peripheral blood. The chain joins TRBV7-9 to TRBJ1-1; possible D gene TRBD1, 6 bases. This receptor was identified in a woman in her fifties or sixties who had recovered from COVID-19. CDR3 DNA sequence: TGTGCCAGCAGCCCCACAGGGACCTATGAAGCTTTCTTT. Protein: CASSPTGTYEAFF.